These T cell receptor beta chains were read from a single sample in a study of blood T cell repertoires in COVID-19. Assay: immunoSEQ multiplex PCR; the TCRdb copy retains only in-frame clones and omits some. Counted here are about 44,000 clones, roughly 80% occurring once; the ten biggest clones make up 40% to 45%. The specimen sequenced was peripheral blood. All receptors come from a human donor in a cohort sampled during active COVID-19. Each CDR3 is given with its conserved first and last residue. A D gene is named only where the DNA matches it firmly. Not all rows give a size; the values are once, few, many and, for expanded clones, a class.

TRBV6-1	.	.	TRBJ1-1	TGTGCCAGCAGTGAAGGGAGTGGAACTGAAGCTTTCTTT	CASSEGSGTEAFF
TRBV5-1	.	TRBD1	TRBJ1-1	TGCGCCAGCAGCCCTTCATCACAGGGGGGGACTGAAGCTTTCTTT	CASSPSSQGGTEAFF
TRBV19	.	.	TRBJ1-2	TGTGCCAGTACCTTGCCAGGGGTGAATGGCTACACCTTC	CASTLPGVNGYTF
TRBV5-1	.	.	TRBJ1-4	TGCGCCAGCAGCGTGGCAGGGGTGAATGAAAAACTGTTTTTT	CASSVAGVNEKLFF
TRBV27	.	TRBD1	TRBJ2-1	TGTGCCAGCAGTAGAACCGGGACAGAGAGGAGTGAGCAGTTCTTC	CASSRTGTERSEQFF
TRBV28	.	TRBD1	TRBJ1-2	TGTGCCAGCAGTTATGAGGACAGGGGGGGTCGCTACACCTTC	CASSYEDRGGRYTF
TRBV25-1	.	.	TRBJ2-3	TGTGCCAGCAGCGAAAGGGGGGGGGTGGCAGATACGCAGTATTTT	CASSERGGVADTQYF
TRBV5-1	.	TRBD1	TRBJ1-3	TGCGCCAGCACTCAACAACAGGGGGACACCATATATTTT	CASTQQQGDTIYF
TRBV5-1	.	.	TRBJ1-1	TGCGCCAGCAGCCCGCAAACAGCGAACACTGAAGCTTTCTTT	CASSPQTANTEAFF
TRBV5-1	.	TRBD2	TRBJ2-5	TGCGCCAGCAGTTCGACTAGCGGGGGAGAGACCCAGTACTTC	CASSSTSGGETQYF
TRBV5-5	.	.	TRBJ1-6	TGTGCCAGCAGCTTAGACAGTGGCGGGGGTTCACCCCTCCACTTT	CASSLDSGGGSPLHF
TRBV18	.	.	TRBJ2-7	TGTGCCAGCTCCACCGCGGGATACGAGCAGTACTTC	CASSTAGYEQYF
TRBV6-5	few	.	TRBJ1-5	TGTGCCGCGTGGGCAGAACCAAATCAGCCCCAGCATTTT	CAAWAEPNQPQHF
TRBV18	.	.	TRBJ1-3	TGTGCCAGCTCACCGAACACTCAGGGAGGAAACACCATATATTTT	CASSPNTQGGNTIYF
TRBV30	.	TRBD2	TRBJ2-2	TGTGCCTGGAGTGTCGCTTCTAGCGGGGGGAGAATTTTT	CAWSVASSGGRIF
TRBV9	.	TRBD2	TRBJ2-5	TGTGCCAGCAGCCCAGGGGTAGCGGGGGTGCGGGAGACCCAGTACTTC	CASSPGVAGVRETQYF
TRBV19	.	.	TRBJ1-2	TGTGCCAGTAGTACTTCAACAGGGATTAGCGGCTACACCTTC	CASSTSTGISGYTF
TRBV19	.	TRBD1	TRBJ2-4	TGTGCCAGTAGTACCCTCGGACAGGCTAGGGGGTTAGCCAAAAACATTCAGTACTTC	CASSTLGQARGLAKNIQYF
TRBV6-6	.	.	TRBJ2-1	TGTGCCAGCAGTCCGACTTGGCGCCTGAGCTCCTACAATGAGCAGTTCTTC	CASSPTWRLSSYNEQFF
TRBV18	.	TRBD1	TRBJ2-3	TGTGCCAGCTCACCTGCCGGGACAGGGGGCTTTGGTACGCAGTATTTT	CASSPAGTGGFGTQYF
TRBV28	.	TRBD1	TRBJ1-4	TGTGCCAGCAATAAACAGGGGGCAACTAATGAAAAACTGTTTTTT	CASNKQGATNEKLFF
TRBV24-1	once	.	TRBJ2-3	TGTGCCACCAGTGACACACCCGCAGACAGTTATACGCAGTATTTT	CATSDTPADSYTQYF
TRBV28	.	.	TRBJ2-2	TGTGCCAGCAGACAGTCTACCGGGGAGCTGTTTTTT	CASRQSTGELFF
TRBV28	once	TRBD1	TRBJ1-5	TGTGCCAGCAGTTTATCGACAGGGGTACGCAATCAGCCCCAGCATTTT	CASSLSTGVRNQPQHF
TRBV9	.	TRBD2	TRBJ2-3	TGTGCCAGCAGCGTACTAGCGGGGGCAGATACGCAGTATTTT	CASSVLAGADTQYF
TRBV5-1	few	TRBD1	TRBJ2-5	TGCGCCAGCAGCTTGGGACAGGGTCTTCGGGCCCAGTACTTC	CASSLGQGLRAQYF
TRBV2	once	.	TRBJ2-5	TGTGCCAGCAGTGAACTTTTAACAGCCGGTCAAGAGACCCAGTACTTC	CASSELLTAGQETQYF
TRBV4-1	few	TRBD1	TRBJ1-2	TGCGCCAGCAGATTGGGCAAGGGGGCCGGCTATGGCTACACCTTC	CASRLGKGAGYGYTF
TRBV10-3	.	TRBD1	TRBJ2-1	TGTGCCATCAGTGAACTGGCAGGGGGCGAGGATGAGCAGTTCTTC	CAISELAGGEDEQFF
TRBV6-6	.	.	TRBJ1-2	TGTGCCAGCAGTTATTTGGCAGGGGACGGCTACACCTTC	CASSYLAGDGYTF
TRBV6-4	.	TRBD2	TRBJ2-3	TGTGCCAGCAGGACAGCGGGGGGAAGCACAGATACGCAGTATTTT	CASRTAGGSTDTQYF
TRBV4-3	.	TRBD2	TRBJ2-1	TGCGCCAGCAGCCTGGGACTAGCCAACAATGAGCAGTTCTTC	CASSLGLANNEQFF
TRBV6-5	.	TRBD2	TRBJ2-3	TGTGCCAGCAGACATACTAGCGGGGGCACAGATACGCAGTATTTT	CASRHTSGGTDTQYF
TRBV2	few	TRBD1	TRBJ2-1	TGTGCCAGCAGTGAAGCAAAAGACAGGGTAGGCAATGAGCAGTTCTTC	CASSEAKDRVGNEQFF
TRBV13	.	TRBD1	TRBJ2-7	TGTGCCAGCAGCCCGGGACAGGGACCCTACGAGCAGTACTTC	CASSPGQGPYEQYF
TRBV27	few	.	TRBJ1-6	TGTGCCAGCAGTTTGAGGGATCCGGGTAATTCACCCCTCCACTTT	CASSLRDPGNSPLHF
TRBV3-1/TRBV3-2	.	TRBD1	TRBJ2-7	TGTGCCAGCAGCCAAGTAGGGGGCGAAAGCGAGCAGTACTTC	CASSQVGGESEQYF
TRBV3-1/TRBV3-2	.	.	TRBJ2-1	TGTGCCAGCAGCCGTCCTGGGGAGATTCGAGAGCAGTTCTTC	CASSRPGEIREQFF
TRBV28	.	.	TRBJ1-1	TGTGCCAGCAGTCCTACTACAATCCTACGGTGGACTGAAGCTTTCTTT	CASSPTTILRWTEAFF
TRBV7-9	.	.	TRBJ1-5	TGTGCCAGCAGCTTAATGACAAATCAGCCCCAGCATTTT	CASSLMTNQPQHF
TRBV6-2/TRBV6-3	.	TRBD1	TRBJ1-3	TGTGCCAGCAGTTACGATGCAAGGGACAGAACGACTATGAGCGGAAACACCATATATTTT	CASSYDARDRTTMSGNTIYF
TRBV7-2	.	.	TRBJ2-7	TGTGCCAGCAGCTTAGACGGTACCTACGAGCAGTACTTC	CASSLDGTYEQYF
TRBV10-1	.	.	TRBJ1-5	TGCGCCAGCAGTGAAAGGGTAGCGTTGAGTTGGCAGCCCCAGCATTTT	CASSERVALSWQPQHF
TRBV28	.	TRBD1	TRBJ1-2	TGTGCCAGCAGTTTACCGGAAGGGGGCGGAAGCTATGGCTACACCTTC	CASSLPEGGGSYGYTF
TRBV10-3	.	TRBD2	TRBJ2-3	TGTGCCATCAGTGAGTCAATCGCTAGCGGTAGCACAGATACGCAGTATTTT	CAISESIASGSTDTQYF
TRBV19	.	.	TRBJ2-7	TGTGCCAGTAGTATGAGGGGGGGCCCTAGTGCCTACGAGCAGTACTTC	CASSMRGGPSAYEQYF
TRBV21-1	.	.	TRBJ2-3	TGTGCCAGCAGCATGGGAGGGGGGGGGCCAGCAGATACGCAGTATTTT	CASSMGGGGPADTQYF
TRBV3-1/TRBV3-2	once	.	TRBJ1-3	TGTGCCAGCAGCCAAGGGCAGAAAAACACCATATATTTT	CASSQGQKNTIYF